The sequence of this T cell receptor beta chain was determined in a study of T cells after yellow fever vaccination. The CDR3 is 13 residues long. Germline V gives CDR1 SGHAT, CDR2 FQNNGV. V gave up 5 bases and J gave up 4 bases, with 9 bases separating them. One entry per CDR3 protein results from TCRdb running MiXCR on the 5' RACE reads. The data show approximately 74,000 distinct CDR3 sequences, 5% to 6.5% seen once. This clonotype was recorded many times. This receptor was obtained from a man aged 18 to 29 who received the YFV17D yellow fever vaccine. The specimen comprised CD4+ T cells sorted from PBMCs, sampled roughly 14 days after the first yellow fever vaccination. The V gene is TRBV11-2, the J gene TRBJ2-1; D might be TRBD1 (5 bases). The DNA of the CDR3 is TGTGCCAGCAGCCGTGACAGTTACAATGAGCAGTTCTTC. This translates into CASSRDSYNEQFF.